A single sample gave rise to the 23 T cell receptor beta chains below, sequenced in a study of shared clonotypes between healthy human individuals. Sequencing was performed with immunoSEQ multiplex PCR; in TCRdb, only in-frame clones are kept and a portion is missing. The sample records hundreds of thousands of clones, 76% being singletons. Input material: PBMCs. The receptors were sampled from a woman in her 40s in good health. Some clones in this sample may be carry-over from other donors' samples.

The chain links TRBV10-1 to TRBJ2-7; D is perhaps TRBD1 (6 bases). V was cut by 0 bases and J by 2 bases, with 14 bases left in between. CDR1 is WNHNN, CDR2 SYGVQD, per germline (reference sequence). The CDR3 is 16 residues long. This CDR3 is CASSESNRDTTYEQYF. In DNA form, the CDR3 reads TGCGCCAGCAGTGAGTCGAACCGGGACACCACCTACGAGCAGTACTTC.

Written as DNA, the CDR3 is TGTGCCAGCAGTTCAGGGAGTCTCAATCAGCCCCAGCATTTT. This translates into CASSSGSLNQPQHF. The chain couples TRBV28 to TRBJ1-5, with D tentatively TRBD1 (5 bases). Deletions cut 4 bases from V and 3 bases from J, with 10 bases between. CDR3 length: 14 residues. Germline CDR1 MDHEN, CDR2 SYDVKM. The full variable domain, its missing parts supplied by reference TRBV28 and TRBJ1-5, is DVKVTQSSRYLVKRTGEKVFLECVQDMDHENMFWYRQDPGLGLRLIYFSYDVKMKEKGDIPEGYSVSREKKERFSLILESASTNQTSMYLCASSSGSLNQPQHFGDGTRLSIL.

This clone was seen a handful of times. This likely traces to a read error, being one base from a far larger clone. This CDR3 is also generated by other DNA sequences in the sample. This sequence joins TRBV7-2 and TRBJ2-1, with 14 bases lining up with TRBD2. Trimming at V came to 6 bases and at J to 3 bases, leaving 7 bases not matched to a gene. This CDR3 is built from 17 residues. The germline CDR1 and CDR2 sequences are SGHTA and FQGNSA. The CDR3 sequence is CASSINGLAGGYNEQFF. CDR3 nucleotide sequence: TGTGCCAGCAGTATAAACGGACTAGCGGGAGGCTACAATGAGCAGTTCTTC.

The rearrangement links TRBV5-1 to TRBJ2-7, with 11 bases identical to TRBD2. Germline assignment: CDR1 SGHRS and CDR2 YFSETQ. The CDR3 is 16 residues long. V lost 0 bases to trimming and J lost 6 bases; unmatched junction nucleotides: 8. This chain's CDR3 is CASSLATSGAPSEQYF. The CDR3 DNA follows: TGCGCCAGCAGCTTGGCGACTAGCGGGGCCCCTTCCGAGCAGTACTTC.

This rearrangement joins TRBV21-1 to TRBJ2-7; the D call TRBD2 from the table was never checked on the DNA. TRBV21-1 is a pseudogene. The length of the CDR3 is 15 residues. The CDR3 loop is CASSSEGDGTYEQYF. As DNA, the CDR3 is TGTGCCAGCAGCTCAGAGGGAGACGGTACCTACGAGCAGTACTTC.

The J gene is TRBJ1-3, the V gene TRBV11-3; D remains ambiguous. The CDR3 is 15 amino acids. CDR1 and CDR2 (germline): SGHNT, YENEEA. Between the trimmed V and J ends, which lost 0 bases and 2 bases, there was a span of 8 bases. CDR3: CASSLDPGTGNTIYF. The CDR3 region has the DNA TGTGCCAGCAGCTTAGATCCGGGAACTGGAAACACCATATATTTT.

The chain uses TRBV4-2 and TRBJ1-4; D not resolved. CDR3 size: 12 residues. Germline CDR1 and CDR2: LGHNA and YNFKEQ. V lost 4 bases to trimming and J lost 8 bases, with 8 bases between them. In nucleotides, the CDR3 is TGTGCCAGCAGCCCAAGAGGAGAAAAACTGTTTTTT. This translates into CASSPRGEKLFF.

The table lists this clone with a few counts. The chain combines TRBV7-3 with TRBJ2-2, with D unresolved. Trimming left V 6 bases short and J 4 bases short, with 9 bases between. The germline CDR1 and CDR2 sequences are SGHTA and FQGTGA. The CDR3 is 13 amino acids. The CDR3 loop is CASSSDSTGELFF. DNA for the CDR3: TGTGCCAGCAGTTCCGACTCCACCGGGGAGCTGTTTTTT.

This clone was seen only once. CDR3 nucleotides: TGCGCCAGCCTGAACACCGGGACAGGGGAGTCCGGGGAGCTGTTTTTT. This codes for CASLNTGTGESGELFF. The chain combines TRBV5-1 with TRBJ2-2; 10 nucleotides line up with TRBD1. The CDR3 has 16 amino acids. J lost 6 bases, V lost 7 bases, and 12 bases had no gene match. Germline assignment: CDR1 SGHRS and CDR2 YFSETQ. The entire variable domain, with the rest obtained from reference TRBV5-1 and TRBJ2-2, is as follows: KAGVTQTPRYLIKTRGQQVTLSCSPISGHRSVSWYQQTPGQGLQFLFEYFSETQRNKGNFPGRFSGRQFSNSRSEMNVSTLELGDSALYLCASLNTGTGESGELFFGEGSRLTVL.

CDR3 amino acids: CASSFWDRDNQPQHF. The CDR3 DNA reads TGTGCCAGCAGTTTTTGGGACAGGGATAATCAGCCCCAGCATTTT. The rearrangement links TRBV28 to TRBJ1-5; 9 bases align to TRBD1. This CDR3 comprises 15 residues. Germline V gene data show CDR1 as MDHEN and CDR2 as SYDVKM. V dropped 3 bases and J dropped 4; count of bases not matched to a gene: 4.

The chain employs TRBV6-5 and TRBJ2-5; TRBD2 might be the D (6 bases). Germline V gene lookup returns CDR1 MNHEY and CDR2 SVGAGI. This CDR3 spans 14 amino acids. The V and J ends lost 2 bases and 12 bases respectively, with 19 bases between them. This CDR3 is CASSYVMGGSNEYF. DNA for the CDR3: TGTGCCAGCAGTTACGTTATGGGGGGTTCCAACGAGTACTTC.

This rearrangement joins TRBV13 to TRBJ2-3; a weak D match, TRBD1 (6 bases). CDR1 is PRHDT and CDR2 is FYEKMQ in the germline V gene (reference sequence). The CDR3 spans 15 residues. V was clipped by 2 bases and J by 6 bases, with 15 bases between them. CDR3 sequence (DNA): TGTGCCAGCAGCTTACCGTCAGGGGCGGCGGATACGCAGTATTTT. Its protein product is CASSLPSGAADTQYF. Looking up the rest from reference TRBV13 and TRBJ2-3 gives the full variable domain: AAGVIQSPRHLIKEKRETATLKCYPIPRHDTVYWYQQGPGQDPQFLISFYEKMQSDKGSIPDRFSAQQFSDYHSELNMSSLELGDSALYFCASSLPSGAADTQYFGPGTRLTVL.

Comments on this clone: This specimen includes other DNA sequences encoding the same CDR3. The rearrangement joins TRBV18 to TRBJ2-1; 9 bases are a match to TRBD2. The CDR3 is 15 amino acids. The J segment lost 4 bases and the V segment lost 2 bases, leaving 3 bases of the junction unmatched. The germline V gene has CDR1 KGHSH and CDR2 LQKENI. The CDR3 DNA reads as TGTGCCAGCTCACCAGGGCTAGCGGGGTACAATGAGCAGTTCTTC. Its translation: CASSPGLAGYNEQFF.

The CDR3 DNA follows: TGTGCCAGCAGTTACCGGGGTTCGGATTCACCCCTCCACTTT. Amino acid sequence: CASSYRGSDSPLHF. The chain combines TRBV6-6 with TRBJ1-6; D call uncertain. In germline, CDR1 is MNHNY, CDR2 SVGAGI (reference sequence). The CDR3 contains 14 residues. Trimming pared 2 bases from V and 8 bases from J, leaving 10 bases between.

The V gene is TRBV30, the J gene TRBJ1-3; D is possibly TRBD1 (6 bases). Trimming took 4 bases from V and 7 from J, leaving 14 bases between them. Germline V gene data show CDR1 as GTSNPN and CDR2 as SVGIG (reference sequence). This CDR3 has 13 residues. The CDR3 loop reads CAWIEVGGNTIYF. The DNA for the CDR3 is TGTGCCTGGATTGAAGTAGGGGGGAACACCATATATTTT. The entire variable domain, with the rest obtained from reference TRBV30 and TRBJ1-3, is as follows: SQTIHQWPATLVQPVGSPLSLECTVEGTSNPNLYWYRQAAGRGLQLLFYSVGIGQISSEVPQNLSASRPQDRQFILSSKKLLLSDSGFYLCAWIEVGGNTIYFGEGSWLTVV.

Comments on this clone: A read error likely explains this, since a far larger clone differs by one base. In DNA form, the CDR3 reads TGTGCCAGCCAGACGCGGGCAGAGGAAGAGCAGTACTTC. Its protein product is CASQTRAEEEQYF. This chain joins TRBV28 and TRBJ2-7; weak D call: TRBD2 (5 bases). CDR3 length: 13 residues. Germline CDR1 reads MDHEN; CDR2 reads SYDVKM. Between the trimmed V and J ends, which lost 8 bases and 7 bases, there was a span of 18 bases.

Many counts were recorded for this clone. The DNA for the CDR3 is TGTGCCTGGAGTGTAGGGCTTAGCACAGATACGCAGTATTTT. Its protein is CAWSVGLSTDTQYF. The V call is TRBV30, the J call TRBJ2-3; no firm D call. The CDR3 loop spans 14 amino acids. Trimming pared 0 bases from V and 0 bases from J, leaving 7 bases between. Germline CDR1 reads GTSNPN; CDR2 reads SVGIG (reference sequence).

The sample holds one count of this clone. The rearrangement uses TRBV10-3 and TRBJ2-1, with TRBD2 matching over 10 bases. CDR1 ENHRY and CDR2 SYGVKD come from the germline V gene. The J segment lost 6 bases and the V segment lost 8 bases, leaving 13 bases of the junction unmatched. The CDR3 runs to 16 residues. CDR3 coding DNA: TGTGCCATCCAACAGGGGCCGGGACTAGCGTTCAATGAGCAGTTCTTC. Amino acid sequence: CAIQQGPGLAFNEQFF.

The genes are TRBV5-4 and TRBJ2-5; the D gene is possibly TRBD1 (6 bases). V lost 0 bases, J lost 9 bases, and 15 bases lay in between. Germline V CDR1 and CDR2: SGHNT, YYREEE (reference sequence). This CDR3 has 14 amino acids. In DNA form, the CDR3 reads TGTGCCAGCAGCTTGGAGGGGGAAGCCAGGGCCCAGTACTTC. The encoded protein is CASSLEGEARAQYF. Filled out from reference TRBV5-4 and TRBJ2-5, the complete variable domain reads ETGVTQSPTHLIKTRGQQVTLRCSSQSGHNTVSWYQQALGQGPQFIFQYYREEENGRGNFPPRFSGLQFPNYSSELNVNALELDDSALYLCASSLEGEARAQYFGPGTRLLVL.

V usage is TRBV9 and J usage is TRBJ2-1, with TRBD2 matching over 8 bases. Unmatched junction bases numbered 5, after V lost 0 bases and J lost 0 bases. The germline gives CDR1 SGDLS, CDR2 YYNGEE. The CDR3 extends over 17 amino acids. This chain's CDR3 is CASSVGGSGNSYNEQFF. The CDR3 region has the DNA TGTGCCAGCAGCGTAGGGGGTAGCGGGAACTCCTACAATGAGCAGTTCTTC. Full variable domain (rest looked up from reference TRBV9 and TRBJ2-1): DSGVTQTPKHLITATGQRVTLRCSPRSGDLSVYWYQQSLDQGLQFLIQYYNGEERAKGNILERFSAQQFPDLHSELNLSSLELGDSALYFCASSVGGSGNSYNEQFFGPGTRLTVL.

The chain has TRBV7-9 and TRBJ2-3, with D possibly matching TRBD1 (6 bases). This CDR3 has 14 residues. Germline CDR1 is SEHNR and CDR2 is FQNEAQ (reference sequence). With 1 base removed from V and 5 bases from J, the gap between germline ends came to 10 bases. The CDR3, as DNA: TGTGCCAGCAGCTTAGAGGGGGAAGTAGATACGCAGTATTTT. The encoded protein is CASSLEGEVDTQYF.

V usage is TRBV18 and J usage is TRBJ2-1; D is possibly TRBD1 (5 bases). Germline CDR1 reads KGHSH; CDR2 reads LQKENI. The CDR3 has 14 amino acids. Trimming took off 1 base at V and 4 bases at J, with 8 bases between the two ends. The CDR3 here is CASSPQQAYNEQFF. CDR3 nucleotide sequence: TGTGCCAGCTCACCACAACAGGCGTACAATGAGCAGTTCTTC.

About this clone: In the same sample, other DNA sequences code for this CDR3. The V call is TRBV9, the J call TRBJ2-1, with D perhaps TRBD1 (5 bases). The CDR3 runs to 15 residues. The V gene lost 0 bases and the J gene lost 5 bases, with 12 bases spanning the gap. The germline CDR1 and CDR2 sequences are SGDLS and YYNGEE. The chain's CDR3 is CASSVGQGLHNEQFF. The CDR3 DNA reads TGTGCCAGCAGCGTAGGCCAGGGCTTACACAATGAGCAGTTCTTC.